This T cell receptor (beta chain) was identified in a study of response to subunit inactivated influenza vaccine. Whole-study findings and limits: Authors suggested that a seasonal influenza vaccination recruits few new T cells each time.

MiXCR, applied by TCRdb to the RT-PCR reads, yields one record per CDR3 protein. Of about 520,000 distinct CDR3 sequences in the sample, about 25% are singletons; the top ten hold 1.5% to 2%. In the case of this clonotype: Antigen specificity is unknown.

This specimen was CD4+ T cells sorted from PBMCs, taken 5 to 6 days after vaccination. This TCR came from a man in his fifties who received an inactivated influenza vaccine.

CDR3 sequence (DNA): TGTGCCAGCAGCCACTACAAATACCGGGACAGGGGAACGGTCTTGTCTGAAGCTTTCTTT. Protein: CASSHYKYRDRGTVLSEAFF. The chain combines TRBV4-2 with TRBJ1-1; the match to TRBD1 covers 10 bases. V shed 3 bases and J 6 bases; nucleotides not matched to a gene: 22. The length of the CDR3 is 20 residues. Germline CDR1 LGHNA, CDR2 YNFKEQ.